The 2 T cell receptor beta chains given below trace back to one sample, sequenced in a study of PD-L1 blockade in urothelial cancer. The table came from immunoSEQ multiplex PCR; TCRdb's copy has only in-frame clones and leaves some out. Of about 35,000 clones in the sample, 75% to 90% were seen once. Regarding time point: peripheral blood 6 weeks after treatment start. The specimen was PBMCs, collected around atezolizumab (anti-PD-L1) treatment. The receptor set was obtained from a man aged 40-49 years with urothelial cancer.

The chain carries TRBV5-5 and TRBJ2-1, with D perhaps TRBD2 (5 bases). Trimming took 4 bases from V and 7 from J, leaving 21 bases between them. Germline CDR1 reads SGHKS; CDR2 reads YYEKEE (reference sequence). CDR3 length: 16 amino acids. This CDR3 is CASSPFRERGSNEQFF. The DNA of the CDR3 is TGTGCCAGCAGCCCTTTTAGAGAACGGGGTTCGAATGAGCAGTTCTTC.

The chain employs TRBV6-5 and TRBJ1-3, with 7 positions matching TRBD1. Germline assignment: CDR1 MNHEY and CDR2 SVGAGI. J was trimmed by 4 bases and V by 0 bases; bases with no gene match: 3. The CDR3 contains 15 residues. The CDR3 reads CASSYSRGRGNTIYF. CDR3 DNA sequence: TGTGCCAGCAGTTACTCAAGGGGGCGAGGAAACACCATATATTTT.